Detailed here is one T cell receptor beta chain. As yet, its antigen is unknown. Sequenced by immunoSEQ multiplex PCR; TCRdb stores in-frame clones only, minus some. The sample lists about 220,000 clones, approximately 90% occurring once. This specimen comes from a study of cytomegalovirus exposure and HLA in healthy donors. On the study more broadly: The use of the same platform for the 95 to 150 validation repertoires and the approximately 690 first-cohort repertoires was reported by a later analysis.

The donors were in the approximately 130-subject validation cohort, distinct from the roughly 600-subject first cohort. Study-wide findings and caveats: Researchers catalogued over 150 TCR beta chains as cytomegalovirus-associated. In the roughly 120 validation repertoires, a later analysis found that first-cohort TCR clusters tended to co-occur.

The germline gives CDR1 SGHTA, CDR2 FQGNSA. This CDR3 has 16 residues. Between the trimmed V and J ends, which lost 5 bases and 1 base, there was a span of 14 bases. The receptor's source is a man aged 18 to 30 in good health and CMV-seronegative. The sample was PBMCs. This chain joins TRBV7-2 and TRBJ2-2; perhaps TRBD1 as D (6 bases). As DNA, the CDR3 is TGTGCCAGCAGCCTCCGTGCCAGGGGGAACACCGGGGAGCTGTTTTTT. Translating gives CASSLRARGNTGELFF.